This T cell receptor (beta chain) was identified during a study of shared clonotypes between healthy human individuals. Study-level findings and limits: The four-donor shared clonotypes exceeded non-shared clonotypes in generation probability, with non-shared ones scoring lower. Genetic and exposure-history diversity was limited by the small donor number.

Produced via immunoSEQ multiplex PCR; TCRdb's table is partial and in-frame only. The sample lists 2 million to 2.5 million clones, 85% to 95% occurring once. On this clone itself: Its antigen remains unknown.

The clonotype comes from a man between 18 and 35 years old in good health. Input material: naive CD4+ T cells sorted from blood. Subset specified: CD45RA+ positively selected.

DNA for the CDR3: TGTGCCAGCAGCTTAGTCTCCGGGACAGGGGGCGTCGGCTACACCTTC. Its protein product is CASSLVSGTGGVGYTF. The chain has TRBV7-2 and TRBJ1-2; 12 bases line up with TRBD1. Germline values: CDR1 SGHTA, CDR2 FQGNSA. The ends lost 1 base at V and 8 bases at J; junction bases unmatched: 8. This CDR3 is built from 16 residues. Using reference TRBV7-2 and TRBJ1-2 for the parts outside the CDR3, the full variable domain is GAGVSQSPSNKVTEKGKDVELRCDPISGHTALYWYRQSLGQGLEFLIYFQGNSAPDKSGLPSDRFSAERTGGSVSTLTIQRTQQEDSAVYLCASSLVSGTGGVGYTFGSGTRLTVV.